Each of the 6 T cell receptor beta chains below was sequenced from the same sample in a study of T cell repertoires in cytomegalovirus infection. MiXCR was run by TCRdb on the reads, yielding one entry per CDR3 protein. The sample consists of about 89,000 distinct CDR3 sequences, roughly 29% of them appearing once. Antigens for these TCRs are unknown. Sequencing was performed on CD8+ T cells from cultured PBMCs, taken from culture after CMV antigen stimulation. The source of these receptors is a human donor in good health (CMV status not recorded). Some clones in this sample may be carry-over from other donors' samples.

Ten or more counts support this clonotype. The V call is TRBV11-3, the J call TRBJ2-1, with 9 bases lining up with TRBD1. Losses at the gene ends were 0 bases for V and 5 bases for J; bases not matched to a gene: 11. The length of the CDR3 is 18 residues. Germline V gene sequence: CDR1 SGHNT, CDR2 YENEEA. The CDR3 here is CASSLEGLAGTGNNEQFF. In DNA form, the CDR3 reads TGTGCCAGCAGCTTAGAAGGTCTTGCTGGGACAGGGAACAATGAGCAGTTCTTC.

The rearrangement joins TRBV3-1 to TRBJ2-1; TRBD1 is a possible D gene (6 bases). CDR3 length: 14 amino acids. Germline V gene sequence: CDR1 LGHDT, CDR2 YNNKEL (reference sequence). V lost 1 base and J lost 9, with 13 bases in between. The CDR3 spells CASSQVTGQGEQFF. CDR3 DNA: TGTGCCAGCAGCCAAGTGACAGGTCAGGGTGAGCAGTTCTTC.

The table lists this clonotype with a few counts. V usage is TRBV6-1 and J usage is TRBJ1-6; D remains unclear. The germline V gene has CDR1 MNHNS and CDR2 SASEGT. Trimming removed 5 bases from V and 9 bases from J, with 8 bases in between. The CDR3 runs to 12 residues. The CDR3 sequence is CASSYGTSPLHF. The CDR3 DNA reads TGTGCCAGCAGTTACGGTACTTCACCCCTCCACTTT.

CDR3 nucleotide sequence: TGTGCCAGCAGCGGACTCTCGGTTAGCACAGATACGCAGTATTTT. Its protein is CASSGLSVSTDTQYF. V gene TRBV2 combines with J gene TRBJ2-3; tentatively, D is TRBD2 (5 bases). Per germline, CDR1 SNHLY and CDR2 FYNNEI. Trimming removed 6 bases from V and 0 bases from J, with 13 bases in between. This CDR3 region has 15 residues.

The chain employs TRBV19 and TRBJ2-7; 11 nucleotides align to TRBD2. The CDR3 is 13 amino acids. V dropped 4 bases and J dropped 7; count of bases not matched to a gene: 3. Germline values: CDR1 LNHDA, CDR2 SQIVND (reference sequence). For the CDR3, the DNA is TGTGCCAGTAGTACAGTAGCGGGGGGGGAGCAGTACTTC. This encodes CASSTVAGGEQYF.

J is TRBJ2-5 and V is TRBV7-6; tentative D call: TRBD2 (6 bases). The CDR3 is 14 residues long. Germline CDR1 is SGHVS and CDR2 is FNYEAQ. V gave up 5 bases and J gave up 5 bases, with 15 bases separating them. CDR3 sequence reads: CASSLMGGMETQYF. The CDR3 coding sequence is TGTGCCAGCAGCCTAATGGGGGGTATGGAGACCCAGTACTTC.